This TCR beta chain was sequenced in a study of response to subunit inactivated influenza vaccine. The CDR3 has 18 residues. Trimming removed 2 bases from V and 0 bases from J; junction bases left unmatched: 8. Germline assignment: CDR1 SGHNT and CDR2 YYREEE (reference sequence). Each CDR3 protein is one row after TCRdb ran MiXCR on the RT-PCR reads. The sample includes around 570,000 distinct CDR3 sequences, around 11% seen only once; the top ten take approximately 11%. The same data also went into a second study, on T cells expressing NK-cell markers. As that report states: The authors generated TCR beta cDNA through 5'RACE template switching with UMIs. There were seven HCMV-seropositive donors and one seronegative donor among the eight sequenced.

The source of this sequence is a man between 45 and 60 years old who received an inactivated influenza vaccine. This sample comprised PBMCs from blood, obtained on the day of vaccination. The V call is TRBV5-4, the J call TRBJ2-3; 11 positions match TRBD2. CDR3 region: CASSFTSGGPSSTDTQYF. DNA of the CDR3: TGTGCCAGCAGCTTTACTAGCGGGGGACCATCTAGCACAGATACGCAGTATTTT.